The 31 T cell receptor beta chains reported below all come from one sample, sequenced in a study of CD8 T cells in Susac syndrome. After extraction with the RNeasy kit, about 0.45 to 1 ug of the RNA was reverse transcribed using random hexamers. From the immunoSEQ multiplex PCR reads, TCRdb called clonotypes with MiXCR, one entry per CDR3 protein. Here the sample spans around 180,000 distinct CDR3 sequences, approximately 95% being singletons. Sequences were obtained from CD4+ T cells from PBMCs. These receptors all come from a human donor with multiple sclerosis.

V usage is TRBV9 and J usage is TRBJ2-5, with TRBD2 matching 7 bases. The CDR3 extends over 14 amino acids. CDR1 is SGDLS and CDR2 is YYNGEE in the germline V gene. The V gene end was trimmed by 0 bases and the J gene end by 3 bases; junction bases not matched to a gene: 2. The CDR3 sequence is CASSVEGGKETQYF. DNA for the CDR3: TGTGCCAGCAGCGTAGAGGGAGGGAAAGAGACCCAGTACTTC.

Worth noting for this clonotype: Relative to the germline gene, one junction end is altered; a read error may explain this. The chain links TRBV20-1 to TRBJ2-5; 7 bases line up with TRBD1. Germline lookup yields CDR1 DFQATT and CDR2 SNEGSKA (reference sequence). This CDR3 contains 13 residues. CDR3 loop: CSARDRAQETQYF. The CDR3 DNA is TGCAGTGCGAGAGACAGGGCACAAGAGACCCAGTACTTC.

The chain has TRBV18 and TRBJ1-2; 7 bases fit TRBD1. Germline V lookup: CDR1 KGHSH, CDR2 LQKENI. The CDR3 runs 17 residues. Trimming took 3 bases from V and 5 from J; bases not matched to a gene: 15. The CDR3 sequence is CASSPVDRQGRGYGYTF. CDR3 DNA sequence: TGTGCCAGCTCACCGGTCGATAGACAGGGTAGAGGATATGGCTACACCTTC.

V is TRBV3-1 and J is TRBJ1-6; 8 positions agree with TRBD1. CDR1 and CDR2 from the germline V gene are LGHDT and YNNKEL (reference sequence). The ends lost 4 bases at V and 10 bases at J; junction bases unmatched: 12. There are 16 residues in the CDR3. CDR3 loop: CASSPEGQAEGSPLHF. In nucleotides, the CDR3 is TGTGCCAGCAGCCCTGAGGGACAGGCCGAAGGATCACCCCTCCACTTT.

Here the CDR3 reads CASTSHGGGDYEQYF. Written as DNA, the CDR3 is TGTGCCAGTACATCCCACGGAGGGGGAGACTACGAGCAGTACTTC. This chain joins TRBV19 and TRBJ2-7, with D perhaps TRBD1 or TRBD2 (6 bases each). CDR3 length equals 15 residues. The V gene lost 7 bases and the J gene lost 3 bases, with 19 bases spanning the gap. Germline CDR1 reads LNHDA; CDR2 reads SQIVND (reference sequence).

The rearrangement uses TRBV20-1 and TRBJ2-5, with D possibly TRBD1 on 6 matching bases. Germline CDR1 DFQATT, CDR2 SNEGSKA (reference sequence). V was pared by 4 bases and J by 0 bases, with 21 bases between. The CDR3 contains 17 residues. Written as DNA, the CDR3 is TGCAGTGCTACCTTACAATCCGGTGGGGGCCACCAAGAGACCCAGTACTTC. Translated: CSATLQSGGGHQETQYF.

This clonotype occurred a few times. The chain links TRBV18 to TRBJ2-5; D may be TRBD2 (5 bases). The CDR3 is 13 amino acids. Germline V gene lookup returns CDR1 KGHSH and CDR2 LQKENI. The germline V and J ends were trimmed by 6 bases and 1 base, with 9 bases remaining between them. Here the CDR3 reads CASSLGIQETQYF. The CDR3 coding sequence is TGTGCCAGCTCCCTCGGGATCCAAGAGACCCAGTACTTC. The entire variable domain, with the rest obtained from reference TRBV18 and TRBJ2-5, is as follows: NAGVMQNPRHLVRRRGQEARLRCSPMKGHSHVYWYRQLPEEGLKFMVYLQKENIIDESGMPKERFSAEFPKEGPSILRIQQVVRGDSAAYFCASSLGIQETQYFGPGTRLLVL.

V gene TRBV16 combines with J gene TRBJ1-6; 7 bases agree with TRBD1. The germline V gene encodes CDR1 KGHSY and CDR2 FQNENV. The CDR3 consists of 14 residues. V was clipped by 2 bases and J by 9 bases; unmatched bases: 4. The CDR3 protein is CASSQDRASSPLHF. CDR3 nucleotides: TGTGCCAGCAGCCAAGACAGGGCAAGTTCACCCCTCCACTTT.

CDR3 DNA sequence: TGTGCCAGCAGCGTAGATCCGCACTACACTGAAGCTTTCTTT. It codes for CASSVDPHYTEAFF. The chain joins TRBV9 to TRBJ1-1, with no clear D. Germline V gene data show CDR1 as SGDLS and CDR2 as YYNGEE. The CDR3 runs to 14 residues. Trimming removed 0 bases from V and 3 bases from J, with 9 bases in between.

The J gene is TRBJ2-5, the V gene TRBV4-3; maybe TRBD1 (5 bases). V lost 1 base and J lost 5, with 17 bases in between. The CDR3 loop spans 16 amino acids. Germline CDR1 and CDR2: LGHNA and YSLEER. The DNA for the CDR3 is TGCGCCAGCAGCCAAGGCGGTAGGGGAAGTCGTGAGACCCAGTACTTC. Protein: CASSQGGRGSRETQYF.

DNA of the CDR3: TGTGCCAGCAGCGCTACAGGGAATTCACCCCTCCACTTT. This sequence encodes CASSATGNSPLHF. This rearrangement joins TRBV9 to TRBJ1-6; the D gene is possibly TRBD1 (6 bases). The CDR3 runs to 13 residues. Trimming cost V 3 bases and J 7 bases, with 8 bases left between them. Germline loops: CDR1 SGDLS, CDR2 YYNGEE.

This clonotype was recorded once. This sequence joins TRBV27 and TRBJ1-1, with 9 bases identical to TRBD1. The CDR3 runs 15 residues. The germline gives CDR1 MNHEY, CDR2 SMNVEV (reference sequence). V lost 5 bases, J lost 0 bases, and 4 bases stayed unmatched. CDR3 sequence: CASSPGQGMNTEAFF. The DNA of the CDR3 is TGTGCCAGCAGTCCGGGACAGGGCATGAACACTGAAGCTTTCTTT.

The chain uses TRBV20-1 and TRBJ2-1, with TRBD2 identical over 8 bases. The CDR3 sequence is 15 residues long. V trimming: 2 bases; J trimming: 3 bases; junction bases outside the gene matches: 6. Germline CDR1 and CDR2: DFQATT and SNEGSKA (reference sequence). CDR3 nucleotide sequence: TGCAGTGCTAGATTGGGCGGGGGGTACTACAATGAGCAGTTCTTC. As protein: CSARLGGGYYNEQFF.

This sequence joins TRBV5-1 and TRBJ2-7, with D uncertain. Trimming removed 5 bases from V and 5 bases from J, with 11 bases in between. This CDR3 is built from 12 residues. Germline CDR1 SGHRS, CDR2 YFSETQ. In DNA, the CDR3 is TGCGCCAGCAGGGCTGTGGGAAACGAGCAGTACTTC. Translation gives CASRAVGNEQYF.

This clonotype was observed a single time. The genes are TRBV4-2 and TRBJ2-2; 16 bases line up with TRBD2. This CDR3 has 19 amino acids. V was clipped by 5 bases and J by 4 bases; unmatched bases: 10. Germline V CDR1 and CDR2: LGHNA, YNFKEQ. The CDR3 here is CASSTTLGTSGGGTGELFF. CDR3 coding DNA: TGTGCCAGCAGCACAACACTAGGGACTAGCGGGGGGGGCACCGGGGAGCTGTTTTTT.

This clonotype was found once. The chain couples TRBV4-1 to TRBJ2-5; D is undetermined. Trimming cost V 1 base and J 6 bases, with 15 bases left between them. The CDR3 loop spans 15 amino acids. Germline-derived CDR1 and CDR2 are MGHRA and YSYEKL. The CDR3 here is CASSQAYTTSKTQYF. The CDR3 DNA sequence: TGCGCCAGCAGCCAAGCCTACACCACCAGTAAGACCCAGTACTTC.

In this sample, this clonotype turned up a few times. V gene TRBV20-1 combines with J gene TRBJ2-5, with D perhaps matching TRBD1 or TRBD2 (5 bases each). V was pared by 3 bases and J by 3 bases, with 8 bases between. Germline lookup yields CDR1 DFQATT and CDR2 SNEGSKA (reference sequence). This CDR3 has 12 residues. In nucleotides, the CDR3 is TGCAGTGCTAGTGGGGGAGAAGAGACCCAGTACTTC. Protein product: CSASGGEETQYF.

The genes are TRBV29-1 and TRBJ2-5; D unresolved. This CDR3 is 13 amino acids long. V lost 3 bases, J lost 1 base, and 9 bases lay in between. Germline V lookup: CDR1 SQVTM, CDR2 ANQGSEA. Written as DNA, the CDR3 is TGCAGCGTTGACCCACAGACCCAAGAGACCCAGTACTTC. Its translation: CSVDPQTQETQYF.

The J gene is TRBJ1-6, the V gene TRBV30; D might be TRBD1 (6 bases). The CDR3 length is 15 residues. Germline CDR1 is GTSNPN and CDR2 is SVGIG (reference sequence). Trimming took off 1 base at V and 13 bases at J, with 20 bases between the two ends. The CDR3 DNA reads TGTGCCTGGAGTGCCCTTGACAGGATCGGCTCCCCCCTCCACTTT. It specifies CAWSALDRIGSPLHF.

The chain joins TRBV20-1 to TRBJ2-7; a possible D gene is TRBD1 (5 bases). The CDR3 spans 11 residues. CDR1 DFQATT and CDR2 SNEGSKA come from the germline V gene (reference sequence). V gave up 6 bases and J gave up 6 bases, with 12 bases separating them. The DNA of the CDR3 is TGCAGTGCCACTGACAGAACCGAGCAGTACTTC. Translated, it gives CSATDRTEQYF.

The rearrangement joins TRBV3-1 to TRBJ2-2; D not resolved. This CDR3 has 15 residues. Germline CDR1 and CDR2: LGHDT and YNNKEL (reference sequence). V was shortened by 4 bases and J by 1 base, with 10 bases between the two germline ends. The CDR3 region is CASSPLAGNTGELFF. The CDR3 nucleotides are TGTGCCAGCAGCCCCCTGGCAGGGAACACCGGGGAGCTGTTTTTT.

V is TRBV18 and J is TRBJ2-2; tentatively, D is TRBD1 (5 bases). The V gene's germline CDR1 is KGHSH and CDR2 LQKENI. V shed 6 bases and J shed 5 bases, with 10 bases lying between them. This CDR3 contains 13 residues. CDR3 loop: CASSPKGTGELFF. CDR3 bases: TGTGCCAGCTCGCCGAAGGGGACCGGGGAGCTGTTTTTT. Combining the CDR3 with reference TRBV18 and TRBJ2-2 gives the whole variable domain NAGVMQNPRHLVRRRGQEARLRCSPMKGHSHVYWYRQLPEEGLKFMVYLQKENIIDESGMPKERFSAEFPKEGPSILRIQQVVRGDSAAYFCASSPKGTGELFFGEGSRLTVL.

This clonotype was seen only once. The chain combines TRBV30 with TRBJ1-1; possibly TRBD1 for D (5 bases). CDR1 and CDR2 from the germline V gene are GTSNPN and SVGIG (reference sequence). V was cut by 4 bases and J by 8 bases, with 14 bases left in between. There are 12 residues in the CDR3. The CDR3 region is CAWTEQGVEAFF. The CDR3 DNA sequence: TGTGCCTGGACCGAACAAGGGGTAGAAGCTTTCTTT.

The V call is TRBV12-3 or TRBV12-4, the J call TRBJ2-7; D possibly matches TRBD1 or TRBD2 (5 bases each). The CDR3 covers 12 residues. Between the trimmed V and J ends, which lost 7 bases and 2 bases, there was a span of 9 bases. Written as DNA, the CDR3 is TGTGCCAGCAAGGGACGGGCCTACGAGCAGTACTTC. Translated, it gives CASKGRAYEQYF.

This clonotype was recorded only once. The genes are TRBV4-2 and TRBJ1-2, with 7 bases aligning to TRBD1. This CDR3 contains 15 residues. Germline V CDR1 and CDR2: LGHNA, YNFKEQ. The J segment lost 3 bases and the V segment lost 5 bases, leaving 9 bases of the junction unmatched. The CDR3 protein is CASSKANGQDYGYTF. The CDR3 DNA reads TGTGCCAGCAGCAAAGCGAACGGACAGGACTATGGCTACACCTTC.

The gene calls are TRBV28 and TRBJ1-5; D not resolved. Deletions cut 5 bases from V and 5 bases from J, with 7 bases between. The CDR3 runs 12 residues. Germline V lookup: CDR1 MDHEN, CDR2 SYDVKM. The CDR3 is CASSKQDQPQHF. The CDR3 DNA is TGTGCCAGCAGTAAACAAGATCAGCCCCAGCATTTT.

This clonotype came up a few times. This chain connects TRBV12-3 or TRBV12-4 to TRBJ2-3, with D unresolved. V dropped 3 bases and J dropped 3 bases, with 4 bases sitting between them. The CDR3 is 12 residues long. CDR3 residues: CASSFSTDTQYF. CDR3 bases: TGTGCCAGCAGTTTTTCGACAGATACGCAGTATTTT.

The gene calls are TRBV20-1 and TRBJ2-1; the match to TRBD2 covers 8 bases. The trim removed 0 bases at V and 13 bases at J, leaving 5 bases unmatched. The CDR3 runs to 12 residues. From germline, CDR1 is DFQATT and CDR2 SNEGSKA (reference sequence). CDR3 sequence reads: CSARDPRGGQFF. Here the CDR3 DNA reads TGCAGTGCTAGAGATCCCCGGGGGGGCCAGTTCTTC.

The V and J genes are TRBV5-1 and TRBJ1-2; D gene ambiguous. This CDR3 contains 14 residues. Germline V gives CDR1 SGHRS, CDR2 YFSETQ. Between the trimmed V and J ends, which lost 0 bases and 2 bases, there was a span of 8 bases. The CDR3 sequence: CASSLATNNYGYTF. For the CDR3, the DNA is TGCGCCAGCAGCTTGGCTACAAACAACTATGGCTACACCTTC.

The chain carries TRBV5-6 and TRBJ2-7, with 8 nucleotides matching TRBD1. Germline CDR1 is SGHDT and CDR2 is YYEEEE. J gave up 9 bases and V 2 bases, and 1 base lay outside the gene matches. This CDR3 region has 11 residues. The CDR3: CASSFDRGQYF. CDR3 coding DNA: TGTGCCAGCAGCTTTGACAGGGGGCAGTACTTC.

This chain uses TRBV3-1 with TRBJ2-5; 7 positions match TRBD1. The ends lost 3 bases at V and 4 bases at J; junction bases unmatched: 5. Germline-derived CDR1 and CDR2 are LGHDT and YNNKEL (reference sequence). This CDR3 spans 14 amino acids. CDR3 protein: CASSQGWTGETQYF. The DNA of the CDR3 is TGTGCCAGCAGCCAGGGCTGGACAGGAGAGACCCAGTACTTC.